Each of the 4 T cell receptor beta chains below was sequenced from the same sample in a study of T cell responses to AZD1222 COVID-19 vaccine. Clones were read by immunoSEQ multiplex PCR, and TCRdb kept only the in-frame ones, dropping some. The profile shows around 150,000 clones, 75% to 90% of them singletons. The sample in question was peripheral blood, obtained on day 0 of AZD1222 vaccination. The receptors were gathered from an adult in good health.

The genes are TRBV28 and TRBJ2-3, with TRBD1 matching 11 bases. CDR3 length: 15 residues. Germline-derived CDR1 and CDR2 are MDHEN and SYDVKM. Trimming removed 7 bases from V and 2 bases from J; junction bases left unmatched: 5. The CDR3 sequence: CASIGTGGFTDTQYF. The CDR3 bases are TGTGCCAGCATCGGGACAGGGGGGTTCACAGATACGCAGTATTTT.

The chain is built from TRBV24-1 and TRBJ1-2; 7 bases line up with TRBD1. The germline V gene encodes CDR1 KGHDR and CDR2 SFDVKD. The CDR3 sequence is 13 residues long. Unmatched junction bases numbered 6, after V lost 4 bases and J lost 8 bases. CDR3 region: CATSEKGAGGYTF. The CDR3 bases are TGTGCCACCAGTGAAAAGGGGGCTGGCGGCTACACCTTC.

At least ten counts were recorded for this clone. This sequence joins TRBV5-5 and TRBJ1-5; a possible D gene is TRBD1 (6 bases). The germline gives CDR1 SGHKS, CDR2 YYEKEE (reference sequence). The CDR3 loop spans 18 amino acids. Deletions cut 0 bases from V and 0 bases from J, with 16 bases between. This CDR3 is CASSLGARTGNSNQPQHF. For the CDR3, the DNA is TGTGCCAGCAGCTTGGGGGCCCGTACAGGGAATAGCAATCAGCCCCAGCATTTT.

The chain combines TRBV5-1 with TRBJ2-2; D is unclear. Trimming pared 0 bases from V and 6 bases from J, leaving 9 bases between. The CDR3 spans 14 residues. Germline V lookup: CDR1 SGHRS, CDR2 YFSETQ. This chain's CDR3 is CASSLGGNAGELFF. The DNA for the CDR3 is TGCGCCAGCAGCTTGGGGGGTAATGCCGGGGAGCTGTTTTTT. The full variable domain, completed using reference TRBV5-1 and TRBJ2-2, is KAGVTQTPRYLIKTRGQQVTLSCSPISGHRSVSWYQQTPGQGLQFLFEYFSETQRNKGNFPGRFSGRQFSNSRSEMNVSTLELGDSALYLCASSLGGNAGELFFGEGSRLTVL.